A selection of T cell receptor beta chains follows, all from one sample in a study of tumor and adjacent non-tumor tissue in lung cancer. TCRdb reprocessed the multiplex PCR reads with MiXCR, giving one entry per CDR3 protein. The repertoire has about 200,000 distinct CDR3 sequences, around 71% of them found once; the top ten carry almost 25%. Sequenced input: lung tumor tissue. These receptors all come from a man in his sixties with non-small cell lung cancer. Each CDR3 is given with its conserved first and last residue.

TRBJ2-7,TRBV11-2,CASSYVTTYTFSYEQYF
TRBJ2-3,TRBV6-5,CASSYPPGDLGTDRQYF
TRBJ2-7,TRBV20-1,CGARGGSGLMGEQYF
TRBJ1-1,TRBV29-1,CSIFPQGITEAFF
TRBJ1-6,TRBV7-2,CASSLGGSYNSPLQF
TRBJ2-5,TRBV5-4,CASNLLQGKQETQYF
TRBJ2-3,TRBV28,CASAAPGSADTQYF
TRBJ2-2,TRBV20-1,CSARVLANTGELSF
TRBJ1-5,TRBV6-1,CASSRGGNGNQPQHF
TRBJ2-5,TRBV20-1,CSALGAGQETQYF
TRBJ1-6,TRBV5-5,CASSLLRQDASSYNSPLHF
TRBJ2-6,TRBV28,CASSLPLFSGANVLTF
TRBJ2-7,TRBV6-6,CASSDYYEQYF
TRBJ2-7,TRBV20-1,CTAPRGGGSYEQYF
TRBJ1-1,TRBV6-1,CASSMGQQNTEAFF
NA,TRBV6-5,CASSRTGFDQFF
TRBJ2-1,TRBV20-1,CSAPLAGAEYNEQFF
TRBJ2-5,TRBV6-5,CASSTHLFGYQETQYF